A selection of T cell receptor beta chains follows, all from one sample in a study of T cell repertoires in cytomegalovirus infection. Using its own MiXCR run on the reads, TCRdb lists one record per CDR3 protein. Of approximately 130,000 distinct CDR3 sequences in the sample, 7% to 9.5% were seen once. The sequencing sample was made of PBMCs. The source of these receptors is a human donor in good health (CMV status not recorded). Some clones in this sample may be carry-over from other donors' samples. Both conserved end residues are part of each CDR3. D genes are given only for firm matches. Not all rows give a size; the values are once, few, many and, for expanded clones, a class.

size: many; J: TRBJ1-1; V: TRBV19; D: NA; CDR3: CASSTQGAGTEAFF; DNA: TGTGCCAGTAGTACACAGGGCGCGGGGACTGAAGCTTTCTTT
size: few; J: TRBJ1-2; V: TRBV6-5; D: TRBD1; CDR3: CASSSQGARGYTF; DNA: TGTGCCAGCAGTTCACAGGGGGCGAGAGGCTACACCTTC
size: few; J: TRBJ1-1; V: TRBV27; D: NA; CDR3: CASRGGAGDTEAFF; DNA: TGTGCCAGCAGAGGGGGGGCGGGGGACACTGAAGCTTTCTTT
size: many; J: TRBJ2-7; V: TRBV6-6; D: NA; CDR3: CATFTGTSYEQYF; DNA: TGTGCCACCTTCACAGGGACCTCCTACGAGCAGTACTTC
size: many; J: TRBJ2-5; V: TRBV7-9; D: NA; CDR3: CASSFTGAETQYF; DNA: TGTGCCAGCAGCTTCACGGGGGCGGAGACCCAGTACTTC
size: NA; J: TRBJ1-1; V: TRBV6-1; D: NA; CDR3: CASNRGGNLNTEAFF; DNA: TGTGCCAGCAATCGAGGGGGGAACCTGAACACTGAAGCTTTCTTT
size: many; J: TRBJ1-5; V: TRBV6-2/TRBV6-3; D: TRBD1; CDR3: CASSYGQGGNQPQHF; DNA: TGTGCCAGCAGTTACGGGCAGGGGGGCAATCAGCCCCAGCATTTT
size: many; J: TRBJ2-1; V: TRBV19; D: NA; CDR3: CASTQGLNSYNEQFF; DNA: TGTGCCAGTACCCAGGGACTTAACTCCTACAATGAGCAGTTCTTC
size: many; J: TRBJ1-1; V: TRBV7-3; D: NA; CDR3: CASSLRGPDDTEAFF; DNA: TGTGCCAGCAGCTTACGGGGTCCTGACGACACTGAAGCTTTCTTT
size: NA; J: TRBJ1-2; V: TRBV28; D: TRBD1; CDR3: CASSPQGVRSYGYTF; DNA: TGTGCCAGCAGTCCCCAGGGGGTCCGCAGCTATGGCTACACCTTC